These T cell receptor beta chains were read from a single sample in a study of cytotoxic CD8 clonotypes in ibrutinib-treated CLL. Assay: immunoSEQ multiplex PCR; the TCRdb copy retains only in-frame clones and omits some. This table has tens of thousands of clones, about two thirds appearing once. Material: PBMCs, obtained at disease progression, from a patient treated with ibrutinib. Receptors were obtained from a human donor with chronic lymphocytic leukemia. Both conserved end residues are part of each CDR3. The D gene is left open where the match is weak. Not all rows give a size; the values are once, few, many and, for expanded clones, a class.

V,size,D,J,CDR3,DNA
TRBV19,-,-,TRBJ2-7,CASSPTGSTWASYEQYF,TGTGCCAGTAGTCCGACAGGATCTACTTGGGCCTCCTACGAGCAGTACTTC
TRBV21-1,-,-,TRBJ2-1,CASSSLRPAEQFF,TGTGCCAGCAGCTCCCTTCGACCTGCGGAGCAGTTCTTC
TRBV6-5,-,-,TRBJ1-4,CASRPSPVANEKLFF,TGTGCCAGCAGACCGTCCCCGGTGGCTAATGAAAAACTGTTTTTT
TRBV5-1,-,TRBD1,TRBJ1-1,CASSYRDSWGNAEAFF,TGCGCCAGCAGCTACCGGGACAGTTGGGGGAACGCTGAAGCTTTCTTT
TRBV27,-,TRBD1,TRBJ2-7,CASSLYRGSHEQYF,TGTGCCAGCAGTTTATACAGGGGATCTCACGAGCAGTACTTC
TRBV28,-,-,TRBJ1-1,CASSLYRGEAFF,TGTGCCAGCAGTTTATATCGGGGTGAAGCTTTCTTT
TRBV5-4,few,-,TRBJ1-2,CASSPPGRGNYGYTF,TGTGCCAGCAGCCCCCCGGGCAGGGGTAACTATGGCTACACCTTC
TRBV4-3,-,-,TRBJ1-1,CASSLQGNTEAFF,TGCGCCAGCAGCCTGCAGGGAAACACTGAAGCTTTCTTT
TRBV5-4,-,TRBD1,TRBJ1-2,CASSLGQGDYGYTF,TGTGCCAGCAGCTTGGGTCAGGGGGACTATGGCTACACCTTC
TRBV4-1,-,-,TRBJ2-2,CASSPYGRQYTGELFF,TGCGCCAGCAGCCCCTATGGCAGGCAATACACCGGGGAGCTGTTTTTT
TRBV4-2,many,-,TRBJ2-3,CASSQEFQDHSGDTQYF,TGTGCCAGCAGCCAAGAATTCCAAGACCACTCAGGTGATACGCAGTATTTT
TRBV7-9,few,TRBD1,TRBJ1-6,CASSGGQTLYSPLHF,TGTGCCAGCAGCGGGGGACAGACCCTTTATTCACCCCTCCACTTT
TRBV7-9,few,-,TRBJ1-1,CASSFYNTEAFF,TGTGCCAGCAGCTTCTACAACACTGAAGCTTTCTTT
TRBV7-2,-,-,TRBJ1-2,CASSSSQNYGYTF,TGTGCCAGCAGCTCATCTCAGAACTATGGCTACACCTTC
TRBV27,-,-,TRBJ2-1,CASSFAGGGNEQFF,TGTGCCAGCAGTTTTGCAGGAGGTGGGAATGAGCAGTTCTTC
TRBV20-1,-,-,TRBJ2-5,CSAWDVETQYF,TGCAGTGCGTGGGACGTGGAGACCCAGTACTTC
TRBV5-1,-,TRBD1,TRBJ1-6,CASSWGQTGNSPLHF,TGCGCCAGCAGCTGGGGACAGACAGGAAATTCACCCCTCCACTTT
TRBV11-3,few,-,TRBJ2-7,CASSSGTPYEQYF,TGTGCCAGCAGCTCCGGGACACCGTACGAGCAGTACTTC
TRBV10-3,few,-,TRBJ2-7,CAISESVGRHEQYF,TGTGCCATCAGTGAGTCCGTAGGGAGGCACGAGCAGTACTTC
TRBV30,-,-,TRBJ1-1,CAWYRGEAFF,TGTGCCTGGTATCGGGGTGAAGCTTTCTTT
TRBV15,-,TRBD1,TRBJ2-7,CATSRSPPDRTYEQYF,TGTGCCACCAGCCGCTCCCCCCCGGACAGGACCTACGAGCAGTACTTC
TRBV6-5,-,-,TRBJ2-3,CASSTIGGSTDTQYF,TGTGCCAGCAGTACAATTGGAGGGAGCACAGATACGCAGTATTTT
TRBV5-1,few,-,TRBJ2-7,CASSLGTRNGDEQYF,TGCGCCAGCAGCTTGGGGACAAGGAACGGGGACGAGCAGTACTTC
TRBV6-6,-,TRBD1,TRBJ2-5,CASSYPGQGGETQYF,TGTGCCAGCAGTTACCCGGGACAGGGGGGGGAGACCCAGTACTTC